The 28 T cell receptor beta chains presented below share a single source sample, sequenced in a study of blood T cell repertoires in COVID-19. TCRdb's copy holds only in-frame clones and misses some; the assay was immunoSEQ multiplex PCR. The sample carries around 140,000 clones, about 82% recorded once. Source material: peripheral blood. All receptors come from a woman aged 55-75 years with acute or convalescent COVID-19.

Concerning this clone: Germline is not matched at one junction end, which may reflect a read error. The chain employs TRBV6-5 and TRBJ1-4; D might be TRBD1 (6 bases). This CDR3 has 11 residues. The germline gives CDR1 MNHEY, CDR2 SVGAGI. Here the CDR3 DNA reads TGTGCCAGCGGCCGGACAGTCTCCGACCTTTTT. Protein sequence: CASGRTVSDLF.

This sequence joins TRBV13 and TRBJ2-1; 10 nucleotides line up with TRBD2. V shed 4 bases, J shed 4 bases, and the junction held 7 bases outside the gene matches. The V gene's germline CDR1 is PRHDT and CDR2 FYEKMQ (reference sequence). The CDR3 covers 16 residues. CDR3 region: CASSSFRTSGYNEQFF. The CDR3 nucleotides are TGTGCCAGCAGCTCATTCAGGACTAGCGGATACAATGAGCAGTTCTTC.

The gene calls are TRBV18 and TRBJ2-3; 8 bases match TRBD2. Trimming removed 3 bases from V and 2 bases from J; junction bases left unmatched: 7. Germline V gene lookup returns CDR1 KGHSH and CDR2 LQKENI. There are 16 residues in the CDR3. This chain's CDR3 is CASSPPSGGLTDTQYF. The CDR3 nucleotides read TGTGCCAGCTCACCGCCTTCGGGGGGGCTCACAGATACGCAGTATTTT.

The chain uses TRBV6-6 and TRBJ2-3, with D unresolved. The V gene's germline CDR1 is MNHNY and CDR2 SVGAGI (reference sequence). V shed 7 bases and J shed 0 bases, with 2 bases lying between them. This CDR3 spans 11 amino acids. The CDR3 nucleotides read TGTGCCAGCACTAGCACAGATACGCAGTATTTT. Protein: CASTSTDTQYF.

The chain combines TRBV27 with TRBJ2-1; possible D gene TRBD2, 5 bases. The germline CDR1 and CDR2 sequences are MNHEY and SMNVEV (reference sequence). The V end was cut by 4 bases, the J end by 6 bases, with 10 bases between. The CDR3 loop spans 13 amino acids. CDR3 bases: TGTGCCAGCAGTTCTCGGGGTTCCAATGAGCAGTTCTTC. This gives the protein CASSSRGSNEQFF.

The chain recombines TRBV12-5 with TRBJ2-2; TRBD2 agrees at 7 bases. The trim removed 5 bases at V and 1 base at J, leaving 4 bases unmatched. CDR3 length: 15 amino acids. CDR1 and CDR2 (germline): LGHNT, FRNRAP. Written as DNA, the CDR3 is TGTGCTAGTGGTACACCGGGGGGGAACACCGGGGAGCTGTTTTTT. Amino acid sequence: CASGTPGGNTGELFF.

The chain links TRBV27 to TRBJ2-7, with D perhaps TRBD1 (6 bases). Trimming removed 5 bases at V and 3 bases at J, with 11 bases between. This CDR3 is built from 13 residues. Germline CDR1 and CDR2: MNHEY and SMNVEV (reference sequence). CDR3 region: CASSVTGNYEQYF. In DNA, the CDR3 is TGTGCCAGCAGTGTGACAGGCAACTACGAGCAGTACTTC.

The chain carries TRBV5-1 and TRBJ2-3, with a tentative D call TRBD2 (5 bases). Trimming left V 0 bases short and J 6 bases short, with 11 bases between. There are 14 residues in the CDR3. Looked up from germline, CDR1 is SGHRS and CDR2 is YFSETQ. CDR3 in amino acids: CASSLELDGDTQYF. As DNA, the CDR3 is TGCGCCAGCAGCTTGGAACTAGACGGGGATACGCAGTATTTT.

V gene TRBV5-4 combines with J gene TRBJ1-1; D possibly corresponds to TRBD1 (5 bases). The CDR3 has 13 residues. The V end lost 4 bases, the J end lost 10 bases, and 17 bases lay between the germline ends. The germline V gene has CDR1 SGHNT and CDR2 YYREEE (reference sequence). CDR3 sequence: CASSGGALRGAFF. The CDR3 region has the DNA TGTGCCAGCAGCGGAGGGGCCCTCCGGGGAGCTTTCTTT.

The chain couples TRBV19 to TRBJ2-7; 10 bases align to TRBD1. The CDR3 totals 15 residues. CDR1 and CDR2 (germline): LNHDA, SQIVND (reference sequence). V lost 7 bases, J lost 2 bases, and 8 bases stayed unmatched. CDR3 loop: CASTLGQGGPYEQYF. CDR3 coding DNA: TGTGCCAGTACCCTAGGACAGGGGGGGCCCTACGAGCAGTACTTC.

The chain has TRBV7-9 and TRBJ2-1, with 7 bases matching TRBD2. V was clipped by 1 base and J by 0 bases; unmatched bases: 6. The germline gives CDR1 SEHNR, CDR2 FQNEAQ (reference sequence). This CDR3 has 17 residues. This chain's CDR3 is CASSLEKRGTSYNEQFF. The CDR3, as DNA: TGTGCCAGCAGCTTAGAGAAGCGGGGAACCTCCTACAATGAGCAGTTCTTC.

The chain has TRBV28 and TRBJ2-7; TRBD1 aligns across 9 bases. Germline loops: CDR1 MDHEN, CDR2 SYDVKM. This CDR3 region has 16 residues. V lost 6 bases and J lost 3; bases outside the gene matches: 12. CDR3 bases: TGTGCCAGCAGCCGGGGACAGGGAGAGAACCACTACGAGCAGTACTTC. As protein: CASSRGQGENHYEQYF.

This clone was seen a single time. The rearrangement joins TRBV3-1 (or the pseudogene TRBV3-2) to TRBJ1-1, with TRBD1 as a possible D gene (6 bases). The CDR3 runs 12 residues. Deletions cut 3 bases from V and 6 bases from J, with 8 bases between. Germline-derived CDR1 and CDR2 are LGHDT and YNNKEL (reference sequence). The CDR3 is CASSQGAAEAFF. CDR3 DNA: TGTGCCAGCAGCCAGGGGGCGGCTGAAGCTTTCTTT.

This chain uses TRBV4-1 with TRBJ1-2; 9 nucleotides line up with TRBD1. The V and J ends lost 4 bases and 8 bases, in that order; junction bases with no gene match: 8. The CDR3 loop spans 14 amino acids. CDR1 and CDR2 (germline): MGHRA, YSYEKL. CDR3 region: CASSPTGGLQGYTF. In DNA, the CDR3 is TGCGCCAGCAGCCCGACAGGGGGGTTGCAGGGCTACACCTTC.

Regarding this clone: An end of the junction differs from the germline gene, which may be a read error. V is TRBV7-7 and J is TRBJ2-2, with a possible D match to TRBD2 (5 bases). The CDR3 has 14 amino acids. In germline, CDR1 is SSHAT, CDR2 FNYEAQ (reference sequence). The CDR3, as DNA: TGTGCTAGCAGCTCGAGACTATACACCGGGGAGCTGTTTTTT. It translates to CASSSRLYTGELFF.

This clone appeared once. V usage is TRBV7-2 and J usage is TRBJ2-7; the D gene is possibly TRBD2 (6 bases). Between the trimmed V and J ends, which lost 5 bases and 0 bases, there was a span of 11 bases. Germline assignment: CDR1 SGHTA and CDR2 FQGNSA. The length of the CDR3 is 14 residues. The CDR3 spells CASSRRRVSYEQYF. The CDR3 DNA follows: TGTGCCAGCAGCCGTAGGAGGGTCTCCTACGAGCAGTACTTC.

The chain joins TRBV6-8 to TRBJ2-7; 15 positions agree with TRBD2. The germline CDR1 and CDR2 sequences are MNHGY and SAAAGT. V gave up 6 bases and J gave up 3 bases; unmatched junction bases: 15. The CDR3 is 19 amino acids. CDR3: CASSYTRTSGGEAHYEQYF. The DNA for the CDR3 is TGTGCCAGCAGCTACACTAGGACTAGCGGGGGGGAAGCCCACTACGAGCAGTACTTC.

This clone was seen a few times. The gene calls are TRBV5-1 and TRBJ1-5; no clear D gene. The CDR3 runs to 13 residues. Germline CDR1 is SGHRS and CDR2 is YFSETQ. The V end lost 7 bases, the J end lost 1 base, and 9 bases lay between the germline ends. CDR3 sequence (DNA): TGCGCCAGCGCGAGCGGGAGCAATCAGCCCCAGCATTTT. Residues: CASASGSNQPQHF.

The rearrangement joins TRBV4-1 to TRBJ2-7; 8 nucleotides match TRBD2. Germline V gene lookup returns CDR1 MGHRA and CDR2 YSYEKL. V lost 1 base and J lost 2; bases outside the gene matches: 10. CDR3 length equals 17 residues. The CDR3 is CASSQGPPTSGPYEQYF. CDR3 nucleotides: TGCGCCAGCAGCCAAGGGCCCCCTACTAGCGGACCCTACGAGCAGTACTTC.

CDR3 protein: CASSQPRGVYNEQFF. The CDR3 coding sequence is TGTGCCAGCAGCCAACCGCGTGGAGTCTACAATGAGCAGTTCTTC. The chain employs TRBV11-3 and TRBJ2-1; D gene ambiguous. Trimming removed 5 bases at V and 3 bases at J, with 14 bases between. CDR1 and CDR2 from the germline V gene are SGHNT and YENEEA. The CDR3 consists of 15 residues.

V is TRBV9 and J is TRBJ2-7, with a possible D match to TRBD1 (5 bases). CDR3 length: 14 amino acids. V dropped 0 bases and J dropped 1 base, with 8 bases sitting between them. Germline values: CDR1 SGDLS, CDR2 YYNGEE. The DNA of the CDR3 is TGTGCCAGCAGCGTAGAGTACAGGTCCTACGAGCAGTACTTC. This codes for CASSVEYRSYEQYF.

V and J are TRBV19 and TRBJ2-7; D remains unclear. Trimming took 4 bases from V and 3 from J, leaving 7 bases between them. Germline values: CDR1 LNHDA, CDR2 SQIVND (reference sequence). The CDR3 contains 12 residues. The CDR3 is CASSTRNYEQYF. In DNA, the CDR3 is TGTGCCAGTAGTACCAGGAACTACGAGCAGTACTTC.

This chain joins TRBV4-1 and TRBJ2-1; D is unresolved. The CDR3 is made up of 16 amino acids. Germline V gene sequence: CDR1 MGHRA, CDR2 YSYEKL. The ends were cut back, 2 bases at V and 7 bases at J, with 18 bases in the middle. The CDR3 is CASSQPPGPARNEQFF. The CDR3 nucleotides are TGCGCCAGCAGCCAACCACCCGGTCCCGCGCGGAATGAGCAGTTCTTC.

There are many counts of this clone. V usage is TRBV24-1 and J usage is TRBJ2-1; 10 positions match TRBD1. Looked up from germline, CDR1 is KGHDR and CDR2 is SFDVKD. Unmatched junction bases numbered 10, after V lost 2 bases and J lost 7 bases. This CDR3 is built from 17 residues. The CDR3 loop is CATSDYPGTGARNEQFF. Written as DNA, the CDR3 is TGTGCCACCAGTGATTACCCCGGGACAGGGGCGAGAAATGAGCAGTTCTTC.

This rearrangement joins TRBV25-1 to TRBJ2-7, with TRBD1 as a possible D gene (5 bases). This CDR3 region has 15 residues. Germline V lookup: CDR1 MGHDK, CDR2 SYGVNS. V gave up 1 base and J gave up 5 bases, with 15 bases separating them. The CDR3 loop is CASSESVDQGNEQYF. CDR3 sequence (DNA): TGTGCCAGCAGTGAATCCGTCGATCAGGGAAACGAGCAGTACTTC.

This clone was picked up one time. This chain links TRBV5-4 with TRBJ2-7; 8 positions match TRBD1. The CDR3 covers 16 residues. Looked up from germline, CDR1 is SGHNT and CDR2 is YYREEE (reference sequence). Trimming took 0 bases from V and 3 from J; bases not matched to a gene: 8. As DNA, the CDR3 is TGTGCCAGCAGCTTGGCCGGGGCAGGGGGCTTCTACGAGCAGTACTTC. Protein product: CASSLAGAGGFYEQYF.

The chain links TRBV28 to TRBJ2-3; 8 bases fit TRBD2. The trim removed 5 bases at V and 1 base at J, leaving 5 bases unmatched. Germline V gene data show CDR1 as MDHEN and CDR2 as SYDVKM. The CDR3 extends over 15 amino acids. CDR3 bases: TGTGCCAGCAGTACCGGGCGGGGGGGCACAGATACGCAGTATTTT. It yields the protein CASSTGRGGTDTQYF.

This sequence joins TRBV10-1 and TRBJ1-1; D is ambiguous. The CDR3 contains 14 residues. In germline, CDR1 is WNHNN, CDR2 SYGVQD (reference sequence). Trimming stripped 6 bases from V and 1 base from J, with 12 bases between. The CDR3 DNA sequence: TGCGCCAGCAGCGGGAGTTTCGGGAACACTGAAGCTTTCTTT. It is translated as CASSGSFGNTEAFF.